The next 8 T cell receptor beta chains were all read from a single sample in a study of response to subunit inactivated influenza vaccine. From the RT-PCR reads, TCRdb called clonotypes with MiXCR, one entry per CDR3 protein. The sample shows about 700,000 distinct CDR3 sequences, approximately 14% of them seen only once. The starting material was PBMCs from blood, obtained 11 to 12 days after vaccination. These receptors all come from a man aged 45-65 years who received an inactivated influenza vaccine.

A few counts support this clonotype. V gene TRBV5-1 combines with J gene TRBJ2-1; 7 bases align to TRBD2. The CDR3 contains 14 residues. Germline assignment: CDR1 SGHRS and CDR2 YFSETQ. The V segment lost 4 bases and the J segment 5 bases; nucleotides outside the gene matches: 6. The CDR3 coding sequence is TGCGCCAGCAGCCTGGGGGAGGGCGACAATGAGCAGTTCTTC. As protein: CASSLGEGDNEQFF.

At least ten counts were recorded for this clonotype. The chain is built from TRBV12-3 or TRBV12-4 and TRBJ2-6; 7 nucleotides line up with TRBD1. The CDR3 sequence is 15 residues long. After removal of 6 bases from V and 0 bases from J, the junction contained 2 bases not matched to a gene. The CDR3 DNA is TGTGCCAGCAGACCAGGGGGCTCTGGGGCCAACGTCCTGACTTTC. It encodes CASRPGGSGANVLTF.

A remark on this clonotype: The junction and the germline gene differ at one end; a read error may be behind it. The chain recombines TRBV5-1 with TRBJ2-2, with 9 nucleotides matching TRBD2. Germline CDR1 SGHRS, CDR2 YFSETQ. CDR3 length: 15 amino acids. CDR3 loop: CASSDSGGNTGELFF. CDR3 in DNA: TGTGCCAGCAGCGATAGCGGGGGGAACACCGGGGAGCTGTTTTTT.

Only a few counts were recorded for this clonotype. This rearrangement joins TRBV29-1 to TRBJ2-3; D is undetermined. In germline, CDR1 is SQVTM, CDR2 ANQGSEA. V gave up 6 bases and J gave up 5 bases, with 6 bases separating them. This CDR3 is 10 amino acids long. For the CDR3, the DNA is TGCAGCGTAAACAGAGATACGCAGTATTTT. This translates into CSVNRDTQYF.

This clonotype has just a few counts. The V gene is TRBV5-1, the J gene TRBJ2-3; D is unclear. Deletions cut 5 bases from V and 4 bases from J, with 5 bases between. This CDR3 has 11 residues. Germline assignment: CDR1 SGHRS and CDR2 YFSETQ. CDR3 in DNA: TGCGCCAGCAGGTCGGCAGATACGCAGTATTTT. Amino acids: CASRSADTQYF.

V usage is TRBV29-1 and J usage is TRBJ2-2; D assignment may be TRBD1 or TRBD2 (5 bases each). Per germline, CDR1 SQVTM and CDR2 ANQGSEA. The CDR3 totals 14 residues. The germline V and J ends were trimmed by 5 bases and 7 bases, with 17 bases remaining between them. The CDR3 DNA sequence: TGCAGCGTTTTGCCGGGGCCCCCGTACGGGGAGCTGTTTTTT. It translates to CSVLPGPPYGELFF.

The chain combines TRBV7-2 with TRBJ2-7; the match to TRBD2 covers 8 bases. Germline V lookup: CDR1 SGHTA, CDR2 FQGNSA. Trimming cost V 0 bases and J 3 bases; bases outside gene matches: 10. The CDR3 has 17 amino acids. CDR3 sequence: CASSLALGGGTFYEQYF. In DNA form, the CDR3 reads TGTGCCAGCAGCTTAGCGCTGGGCGGGGGGACCTTCTACGAGCAGTACTTC.

V usage is TRBV18 and J usage is TRBJ2-1; D is unclear. Per the germline V gene, CDR1 is KGHSH and CDR2 is LQKENI. Trimming took off 6 bases at V and 0 bases at J, with 3 bases between the two ends. There are 12 residues in the CDR3. The CDR3 nucleotides are TGTGCCAGCTCGCACTCCTACAATGAGCAGTTCTTC. This codes for CASSHSYNEQFF. The full variable domain, rest sourced from reference TRBV18 and TRBJ2-1, is NAGVMQNPRHLVRRRGQEARLRCSPMKGHSHVYWYRQLPEEGLKFMVYLQKENIIDESGMPKERFSAEFPKEGPSILRIQQVVRGDSAAYFCASSHSYNEQFFGPGTRLTVL.